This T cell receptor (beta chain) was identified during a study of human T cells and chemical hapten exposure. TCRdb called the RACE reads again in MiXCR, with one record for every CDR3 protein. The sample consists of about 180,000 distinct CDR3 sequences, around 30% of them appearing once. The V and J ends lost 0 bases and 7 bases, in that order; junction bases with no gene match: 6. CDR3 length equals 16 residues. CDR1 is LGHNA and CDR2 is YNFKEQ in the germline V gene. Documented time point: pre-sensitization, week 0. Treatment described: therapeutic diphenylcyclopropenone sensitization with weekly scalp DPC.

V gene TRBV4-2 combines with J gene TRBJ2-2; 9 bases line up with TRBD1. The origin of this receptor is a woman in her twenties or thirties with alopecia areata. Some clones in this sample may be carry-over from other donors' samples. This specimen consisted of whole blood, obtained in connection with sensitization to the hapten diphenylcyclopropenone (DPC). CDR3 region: CASSQEGTGTGGELFF. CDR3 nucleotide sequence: TGTGCCAGCAGCCAAGAAGGGACAGGGACGGGCGGGGAGCTGTTTTTT.